This T cell receptor (beta chain) is from a study of STAT5B mutations in CD4+ large granular lymphocyte leukemia. Study background: Among healthy donors, a particular HLA allele went with more CDR3 'QG' motifs. Study-wide findings and caveats: Patient CD4-sorted repertoires stayed more clonal than healthy ones after leukemic-clone removal. Without HLA matching, higher CD4+ than CD8+ T-LGLL clonality could reflect small sample size.

Profiling relied on immunoSEQ multiplex PCR, and the TCRdb table lists in-frame clones only, not all of them. This sample has approximately 35,000 clones, with about three quarters found just once. Worth noting for this clone: Its antigen remains unknown.

The receptor comes from a human donor in good health. Sequencing was done on a sample of CD4+ T cells from blood buffy coats.

The CDR3, as DNA: TGTGCCAGTAGTTCCGGGACAGGGACCACCGGGGAGCTGTTTTTT. Amino acids: CASSSGTGTTGELFF. The chain recombines TRBV19 with TRBJ2-2; 9 bases are a match to TRBD1. The V and J ends lost 5 bases and 4 bases, in that order; junction bases with no gene match: 5. The CDR3 runs to 15 residues. Per the germline V gene, CDR1 is LNHDA and CDR2 is SQIVND (reference sequence). Full variable domain (remainder filled in from reference TRBV19 and TRBJ2-2): DGGITQSPKYLFRKEGQNVTLSCEQNLNHDAMYWYRQDPGQGLRLIYYSQIVNDFQKGDIAEGYSVSREKKESFPLTVTSAQKNPTAFYLCASSSGTGTTGELFFGEGSRLTVL.